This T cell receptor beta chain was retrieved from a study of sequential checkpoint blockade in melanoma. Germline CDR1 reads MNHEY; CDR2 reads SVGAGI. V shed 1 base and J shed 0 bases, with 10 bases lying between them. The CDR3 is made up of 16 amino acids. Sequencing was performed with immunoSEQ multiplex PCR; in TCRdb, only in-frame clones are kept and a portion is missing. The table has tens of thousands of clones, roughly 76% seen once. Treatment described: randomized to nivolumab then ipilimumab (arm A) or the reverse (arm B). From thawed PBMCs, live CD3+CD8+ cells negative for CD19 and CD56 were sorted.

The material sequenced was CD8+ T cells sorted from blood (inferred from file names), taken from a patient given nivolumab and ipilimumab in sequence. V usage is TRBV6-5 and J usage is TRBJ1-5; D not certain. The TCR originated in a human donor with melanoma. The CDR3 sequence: CASSYFTEYSNQPQHF. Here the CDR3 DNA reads TGTGCCAGCAGTTACTTTACAGAGTATAGCAATCAGCCCCAGCATTTT.